Below are 16 T cell receptor beta chains sequenced from a single sample in a study of shared clonotypes between healthy human individuals. This table comes from immunoSEQ multiplex PCR, and its TCRdb copy is limited to in-frame clones, with some not included. Of about 1.1 million clones in the sample, about four fifths were seen once. Sequencing was carried out using memory CD4+ T cells from PBMCs. Noted subset: CD45RA-negative fraction. The receptors originated from a man between 18 and 29 years old in good health. Some clones in this sample may be carry-over from other donors' samples.

This clone was recorded many times. The J gene is TRBJ1-2, the V gene TRBV6-6, with D uncertain. The CDR3 totals 11 residues. Trimming removed 5 bases from V and 7 bases from J, with 8 bases in between. Looked up from germline, CDR1 is MNHNY and CDR2 is SVGAGI (reference sequence). CDR3 nucleotide sequence: TGTGCCAGCAGTACCTGGCCTGGCTACACCTTC. Its translation is CASSTWPGYTF.

The CDR3 region has the DNA TGTGCCACCAGCAGAGGTGGGATAGAAGCGACCCAGTACTTC. This encodes CATSRGGIEATQYF. The rearrangement uses TRBV15 and TRBJ2-5; unclear D gene. The V gene's germline CDR1 is LNHNV and CDR2 YYDKDF (reference sequence). V gave up 1 base and J gave up 7 bases, with 13 bases separating them. The CDR3 contains 14 residues.

V is TRBV2 and J is TRBJ2-6; D unclear. Germline V gene sequence: CDR1 SNHLY, CDR2 FYNNEI. With 3 bases removed from V and 0 bases from J, the gap between germline ends came to 6 bases. The CDR3 runs to 15 residues. In DNA form, the CDR3 reads TGTGCCAGCAGTGAGTTAAGCTCTGGGGCCAACGTCCTGACTTTC. Amino acids: CASSELSSGANVLTF.

The V and J genes are TRBV7-3 and TRBJ1-2; 8 bases are a match to TRBD1. Losses at the gene ends were 5 bases for V and 4 bases for J; bases not matched to a gene: 9. The CDR3 contains 15 residues. In germline, CDR1 is SGHTA, CDR2 FQGTGA. The CDR3 nucleotides are TGTGCCAGCAGCACCGATGGGACAGGAGGCTATGGCTACACCTTC. Translating it yields CASSTDGTGGYGYTF.

The genes are TRBV25-1 and TRBJ2-7, with 9 bases aligning to TRBD1. Germline values: CDR1 MGHDK, CDR2 SYGVNS. The V and J ends lost 1 base and 3 bases, in that order; junction bases with no gene match: 1. This CDR3 contains 14 residues. The CDR3 DNA follows: TGTGCCAGCAGTGAATTGGGACAGGGCTACGAGCAGTACTTC. Protein: CASSELGQGYEQYF.

This clone has just one count. This chain joins TRBV7-3 and TRBJ2-3, with D maybe TRBD1 (5 bases). Trimming took 2 bases from V and 6 from J, leaving 12 bases between them. The CDR3 extends over 14 amino acids. CDR1 and CDR2 from the germline V gene are SGHTA and FQGTGA. This CDR3 reads CASSLGAPPDTQYF. The CDR3 region has the DNA TGTGCCAGCAGCTTAGGGGCACCCCCCGATACGCAGTATTTT.

The chain combines TRBV5-4 with TRBJ1-1; tentatively, D is TRBD1 (6 bases). This CDR3 is 12 amino acids long. Germline CDR1 is SGHNT and CDR2 is YYREEE (reference sequence). V was cut by 6 bases and J by 11 bases, with 17 bases left in between. In nucleotides, the CDR3 is TGTGCCAGCACCGTGACAGGTGGTACGGCTTTCTTT. Its protein product is CASTVTGGTAFF.

A word on this clone: A much larger clone is a single base away; this may be a read error. Different DNA sequences within this sample yield the same CDR3. V usage is TRBV5-4 and J usage is TRBJ2-5, with D possibly being TRBD1 (5 bases). The CDR3 extends over 12 amino acids. Looked up from germline, CDR1 is SGHNT and CDR2 is YYREEE (reference sequence). V dropped 3 bases and J dropped 5 bases, with 8 bases sitting between them. DNA of the CDR3: TGTGCCAGCAGCTCAGCAGGGGAGACCCAGTACTTC. It is translated as CASSSAGETQYF.

V and J are TRBV23-1 and TRBJ2-3; no firm D call. TRBV23-1 is annotated as an ORF whose role is uncertain. V lost 10 bases and J 6 bases, leaving 2 bases between the germline ends. The length of the CDR3 is 8 residues. The DNA for the CDR3 is TGCGCCACGGATACGCAGTATTTT. It translates to CATDTQYF.

This clone was picked up many times. The gene calls are TRBV7-3 and TRBJ2-1; 11 nucleotides agree with TRBD2. The CDR3 sequence is 16 residues long. The trim removed 4 bases at V and 5 bases at J, leaving 7 bases unmatched. Germline V gene sequence: CDR1 SGHTA, CDR2 FQGTGA. In DNA, the CDR3 is TGTGCCAGCAGCTGGGCTAGCGGGAGGCCCAACAATGAGCAGTTCTTC. Translating it yields CASSWASGRPNNEQFF.

The CDR3 bases are TGTGCCAGCACCCTGGCTGGGCCTAACTATGGCTACACCTTC. Protein: CASTLAGPNYGYTF. The gene calls are TRBV6-1 and TRBJ1-2; no clear D gene. V was shortened by 7 bases and J by 0 bases, with 12 bases between the two germline ends. Per germline, CDR1 MNHNS and CDR2 SASEGT. The CDR3 is 14 residues long.

The DNA for the CDR3 is TGCGCCAGCAGCCAAGATCCTCCGGGATCCGCGTTGGAGACCCAGTACTTC. Translation: CASSQDPPGSALETQYF. V gene TRBV4-1 combines with J gene TRBJ2-5; D may be TRBD2 (5 bases). The CDR3 loop spans 17 amino acids. Per germline, CDR1 MGHRA and CDR2 YSYEKL. Deletions cut 0 bases from V and 5 bases from J, with 19 bases between.

This sequence joins TRBV4-2 and TRBJ1-4, with D possibly being TRBD1 (5 bases). This CDR3 comprises 14 residues. V was clipped by 5 bases and J by 11 bases, with 18 bases between them. CDR1 and CDR2 from the germline V gene are LGHNA and YNFKEQ. CDR3 sequence (DNA): TGTGCCAGCAGCTCCACCGACAGCAGGGAGAAACTGTTTTTT. It specifies CASSSTDSREKLFF.

There are a few counts of this clone. The gene calls are TRBV28 and TRBJ2-7, with D unclear. Germline V gene sequence: CDR1 MDHEN, CDR2 SYDVKM. CDR3 length: 12 amino acids. The V end lost 0 bases, the J end lost 5 bases, and 5 bases lay between the germline ends. The CDR3 DNA is TGTGCCAGCAGTTTATGGCCCCACGAGCAGTACTTC. Protein: CASSLWPHEQYF.

On this clone itself: The sample carries other DNA sequences with the same CDR3. The chain links TRBV30 to TRBJ2-5; D remains ambiguous. The CDR3 has 11 residues. Germline CDR1 reads GTSNPN; CDR2 reads SVGIG (reference sequence). With 0 bases removed from V and 4 bases from J, the gap between germline ends came to 3 bases. This CDR3 is CAWSVLETQYF. CDR3 sequence (DNA): TGTGCCTGGAGTGTGTTAGAGACCCAGTACTTC.

V gene TRBV2 combines with J gene TRBJ2-5; TRBD2 matches at 11 bases. The CDR3 loop spans 15 amino acids. V trimming: 4 bases; J trimming: 1 base; junction bases outside the gene matches: 2. Germline V gene sequence: CDR1 SNHLY, CDR2 FYNNEI. CDR3 bases: TGTGCCAGCAGTGTTAGCGGGAGGGCCCAAGAGACCCAGTACTTC. This translates into CASSVSGRAQETQYF.